These 26 T cell receptor beta chains were sequenced from one sample in a study of T-cell memory formation after mild COVID-19. TCRdb reprocessed the 5' RACE reads with MiXCR, giving one entry per CDR3 protein. The data contain about 430,000 distinct CDR3 sequences, 24% of them singletons. The material sequenced was PBMCs or a T cell subset sorted from them (not recorded which). These receptors were collected from an adult woman who had mild COVID-19 (a few samples of this study predate the infection). Cell type and time point are not known.

This clonotype was picked up a small number of times. The V and J genes are TRBV6-6 and TRBJ2-1; D is undetermined. Trimming removed 5 bases from V and 5 bases from J, with 4 bases in between. Germline CDR1 MNHNY, CDR2 SVGAGI (reference sequence). The CDR3 is 11 amino acids. CDR3 bases: TGTGCCAGCAGTACAAACAATGAGCAGTTCTTC. Amino acid sequence: CASSTNNEQFF.

The chain links TRBV27 to TRBJ1-3; 9 nucleotides align to TRBD1. The junction had 4 bases not matched to a gene; V was cut back by 5 bases and J by 2 bases. The CDR3 has 15 residues. Germline V gene data show CDR1 as MNHEY and CDR2 as SMNVEV (reference sequence). CDR3 nucleotides: TGTGCCAGCAGTCCTACAGGGGGCCCTGGAAACACCATATATTTT. This codes for CASSPTGGPGNTIYF.

The chain recombines TRBV6-6 with TRBJ2-7; 7 bases fit TRBD1. The V segment lost 7 bases and the J segment 4 bases; nucleotides outside the gene matches: 13. The CDR3 sequence is 15 residues long. CDR1 and CDR2 (germline): MNHNY, SVGAGI (reference sequence). The CDR3 spells CASTTTGVKPYEQYF. The CDR3, as DNA: TGTGCCAGCACCACTACAGGGGTGAAGCCATACGAGCAGTACTTC.

This clonotype was seen more than once but under ten times. This chain joins TRBV5-1 and TRBJ2-3; the D gene is possibly TRBD1 (5 bases). The length of the CDR3 is 17 residues. Trimming took 3 bases from V and 1 from J, leaving 18 bases between them. Germline CDR1 is SGHRS and CDR2 is YFSETQ. This CDR3 is CASSSDEQELGTDTQYF. The CDR3 DNA reads as TGCGCCAGCAGCTCCGACGAACAGGAGCTGGGCACAGATACGCAGTATTTT.

This clonotype was observed a handful of times. The chain is built from TRBV3-1 and TRBJ2-3; tentative D call: TRBD2 (5 bases). Germline V CDR1 and CDR2: LGHDT, YNNKEL (reference sequence). The CDR3 covers 16 residues. The V gene lost 5 bases and the J gene lost 5 bases, with 20 bases spanning the gap. CDR3 sequence reads: CASSATGNSRGDTQYF. CDR3 sequence (DNA): TGTGCCAGCAGCGCGACGGGGAATTCTCGTGGAGATACGCAGTATTTT.

This clonotype has only a few counts. This chain connects TRBV11-2 to TRBJ2-3; 9 nucleotides line up with TRBD2. The CDR3 spans 17 residues. Germline lookup yields CDR1 SGHAT and CDR2 FQNNGV. V was pared by 1 base and J by 2 bases, with 7 bases of the junction left unmatched. The DNA for the CDR3 is TGTGCCAGCAGCTTAGGCGGAGCGGGGGGATACACAGATACGCAGTATTTT. It specifies CASSLGGAGGYTDTQYF.

The CDR3 region is CATIEGTSNQPQHF. The CDR3 DNA sequence: TGTGCCACCATTGAGGGGACCTCAAATCAGCCCCAGCATTTT. This chain joins TRBV15 and TRBJ1-5, with D possibly being TRBD1 (5 bases). Germline CDR1 is LNHNV and CDR2 is YYDKDF (reference sequence). Trimming took off 7 bases at V and 4 bases at J, with 14 bases between the two ends. This CDR3 is 14 amino acids long.

This sequence joins TRBV15 and TRBJ2-6; no clear D gene. The CDR3 is made up of 17 amino acids. Trimming took off 2 bases at V and 2 bases at J, with 13 bases between the two ends. Germline V CDR1 and CDR2: LNHNV, YYDKDF (reference sequence). The CDR3 DNA reads TGTGCCACCAGCAGATCCGGATTAATAGCTGGGGCCAACGTCCTGACTTTC. The encoded protein is CATSRSGLIAGANVLTF. Supplemented by reference TRBV15 and TRBJ2-6, the full variable domain reads DAMVIQNPRYQVTQFGKPVTLSCSQTLNHNVMYWYQQKSSQAPKLLFHYYDKDFNNEADTPDNFQSRRPNTSFCFLDIRSPGLGDTAMYLCATSRSGLIAGANVLTFGAGSRLTVL.

The rearrangement uses TRBV29-1 and TRBJ2-2; D is possibly TRBD1 (6 bases). V was clipped by 7 bases and J by 0 bases, with 15 bases between them. The CDR3 totals 15 residues. Germline V gene lookup returns CDR1 SQVTM and CDR2 ANQGSEA. Here the CDR3 DNA reads TGCAGCGCATTTACTCAGGGGACGAACACCGGGGAGCTGTTTTTT. Translated: CSAFTQGTNTGELFF.

There are a few counts of this clonotype. The chain links TRBV7-9 to TRBJ2-5, with D maybe TRBD1 (5 bases). In germline, CDR1 is SEHNR, CDR2 FQNEAQ (reference sequence). V was cut by 2 bases and J by 5 bases, with 9 bases left in between. The CDR3 consists of 13 residues. CDR3 sequence reads: CASSLRGAETQYF. The CDR3 DNA reads TGTGCCAGCAGCTTAAGGGGCGCCGAGACCCAGTACTTC.

The chain carries TRBV12-3 or TRBV12-4 and TRBJ2-3; 11 positions match TRBD2. V lost 4 bases, J lost 3 bases, and 6 bases stayed unmatched. The CDR3 loop spans 16 amino acids. CDR3 residues: CASSYLAGGFTDTQYF. Written as DNA, the CDR3 is TGTGCCAGCAGTTACCTAGCGGGGGGATTTACAGATACGCAGTATTTT.

The chain is built from TRBV4-2 and TRBJ2-7; D gene unclear. This CDR3 has 14 residues. Between the trimmed V and J ends, which lost 3 bases and 2 bases, there was a span of 11 bases. The V gene's germline CDR1 is LGHNA and CDR2 YNFKEQ. In nucleotides, the CDR3 is TGTGCCAGCAGCCAGGCCGTACCCCCCTACGAGCAGTACTTC. This translates into CASSQAVPPYEQYF.

This clonotype was seen once. The chain carries TRBV24-1 and TRBJ2-1, with 8 positions matching TRBD1. V dropped 9 bases and J dropped 4; count of bases not matched to a gene: 10. CDR1 and CDR2 from the germline V gene are KGHDR and SFDVKD. The CDR3 is 15 residues long. This CDR3 reads CATVGGQGLYNEQFF. The CDR3 region has the DNA TGTGCCACCGTAGGAGGACAGGGTCTTTACAATGAGCAGTTCTTC.

This clonotype appeared a few times. J is TRBJ1-2 and V is TRBV12-3 or TRBV12-4; D might be TRBD1 (5 bases). The V and J ends lost 6 bases and 5 bases respectively, with 16 bases between them. The CDR3 contains 14 residues. The CDR3 coding sequence is TGTGCCAGCAGCCGCCTTACAGGCGCTTATGGCTACACCTTC. This encodes CASSRLTGAYGYTF.

This chain links TRBV5-1 with TRBJ2-1; D is unclear. CDR1 is SGHRS, CDR2 YFSETQ, per germline. This CDR3 has 14 amino acids. Trimming removed 0 bases from V and 7 bases from J, with 11 bases in between. The CDR3 DNA follows: TGCGCCAGCAGCTTGGACCGGCTTGGTAATGAGCAGTTCTTC. Its translation: CASSLDRLGNEQFF.

The chain has TRBV5-1 and TRBJ2-5, with 9 bases aligning to TRBD2. J was trimmed by 2 bases and V by 3 bases; bases with no gene match: 5. The CDR3 runs 15 residues. From germline, CDR1 is SGHRS and CDR2 YFSETQ. CDR3 loop: CASSSILAGQETQYF. The CDR3 nucleotides are TGCGCCAGCAGCTCTATCCTAGCGGGACAAGAGACCCAGTACTTC. The full variable domain, in which reference TRBV5-1 and TRBJ2-5 provide the parts outside the CDR3, is KAGVTQTPRYLIKTRGQQVTLSCSPISGHRSVSWYQQTPGQGLQFLFEYFSETQRNKGNFPGRFSGRQFSNSRSEMNVSTLELGDSALYLCASSSILAGQETQYFGPGTRLLVL.

This clonotype was detected a few times. This chain connects TRBV9 to TRBJ2-3; TRBD1 aligns across 8 bases. Germline V gives CDR1 SGDLS, CDR2 YYNGEE. This CDR3 spans 16 amino acids. V lost 4 bases, J lost 0 bases, and 7 bases stayed unmatched. The CDR3 DNA reads TGTGCCAGCAGCTTACCCCGGACAGGGAGCACAGATACGCAGTATTTT. Protein: CASSLPRTGSTDTQYF.

This clonotype was found a few times. This chain uses TRBV11-3 with TRBJ1-1; no clear D. The CDR3 covers 14 residues. Germline V gene lookup returns CDR1 SGHNT and CDR2 YENEEA. V shed 4 bases and J shed 0 bases, with 9 bases lying between them. As DNA, the CDR3 is TGTGCCAGCAGCTCAACGACACTGAACACTGAAGCTTTCTTT. Translated: CASSSTTLNTEAFF.

This clonotype came up many times. The genes are TRBV6-5 and TRBJ2-7, with D perhaps matching TRBD2 (5 bases). Germline V gene lookup returns CDR1 MNHEY and CDR2 SVGAGI. Trimming left V 0 bases short and J 0 bases short, with 9 bases between. The length of the CDR3 is 15 residues. The CDR3 nucleotides are TGTGCCAGCAGTTACTCGGCGGGTGCCTCCTACGAGCAGTACTTC. Protein product: CASSYSAGASYEQYF.

This clonotype showed up just a few times. The V and J genes are TRBV7-9 and TRBJ2-7; no reliable D call. CDR1 is SEHNR and CDR2 is FQNEAQ in the germline V gene (reference sequence). CDR3 size: 16 residues. The germline V and J ends were trimmed by 3 bases and 3 bases, with 18 bases remaining between them. The CDR3 region is CASSLLGWREDYEQYF. In nucleotides, the CDR3 is TGTGCCAGCAGCTTGCTGGGCTGGAGAGAGGACTACGAGCAGTACTTC.

V gene TRBV12-3 or TRBV12-4 combines with J gene TRBJ2-5; D possibly uses TRBD1 or TRBD2 (6 bases each). V was cut by 1 base and J by 4 bases, with 16 bases left in between. The CDR3 loop spans 16 amino acids. The CDR3 loop reads CASSLGRGRGGETQYF. The CDR3 nucleotides read TGTGCCAGCAGTTTAGGTAGAGGCAGGGGAGGAGAGACCCAGTACTTC.

The chain recombines TRBV9 with TRBJ1-1, with TRBD1 matching 7 bases. The CDR3 has 14 amino acids. Germline V gene lookup returns CDR1 SGDLS and CDR2 YYNGEE. Trimming took 3 bases from V and 3 from J; bases not matched to a gene: 5. CDR3 coding DNA: TGTGCCAGCAGCGGCGGGACAGTGGACACTGAAGCTTTCTTT. Residues: CASSGGTVDTEAFF.

This clonotype was observed a handful of times. CDR3: CASSPGTDEAFF. The DNA for the CDR3 is TGTGCCAGCAGCCCGGGGACAGATGAAGCTTTCTTT. This chain uses TRBV12-3 or TRBV12-4 with TRBJ1-1; TRBD1 matches 7 bases. V lost 6 bases, J lost 7 bases, and 5 bases stayed unmatched. CDR3 length equals 12 residues.

This clonotype turned up a few times. The chain has TRBV20-1 and TRBJ2-7; D may be TRBD1 (6 bases). The V gene lost 6 bases and the J gene lost 5 bases, with 11 bases spanning the gap. Germline values: CDR1 DFQATT, CDR2 SNEGSKA (reference sequence). The CDR3 sequence is 11 residues long. The CDR3 is CSAAQGDEQYF. In DNA, the CDR3 is TGCAGTGCGGCACAGGGAGACGAGCAGTACTTC.

This clonotype was detected many times. The chain combines TRBV12-3 or TRBV12-4 with TRBJ2-7; D ambiguous. The CDR3 length is 14 residues. V shed 3 bases and J shed 3 bases, with 12 bases lying between them. The CDR3 sequence is CASSLELIRYEQYF. The DNA of the CDR3 is TGTGCCAGCAGTTTGGAACTGATACGCTACGAGCAGTACTTC.

This chain uses TRBV7-9 with TRBJ2-3, with D maybe TRBD2 (6 bases). CDR3 length: 15 residues. Trimming stripped 8 bases from V and 6 bases from J, with 21 bases between. Germline values: CDR1 SEHNR, CDR2 FQNEAQ (reference sequence). The CDR3 protein is CASSTAGLESDTQYF. In nucleotides, the CDR3 is TGTGCCAGCTCAACCGCGGGATTAGAGTCGGATACGCAGTATTTT.